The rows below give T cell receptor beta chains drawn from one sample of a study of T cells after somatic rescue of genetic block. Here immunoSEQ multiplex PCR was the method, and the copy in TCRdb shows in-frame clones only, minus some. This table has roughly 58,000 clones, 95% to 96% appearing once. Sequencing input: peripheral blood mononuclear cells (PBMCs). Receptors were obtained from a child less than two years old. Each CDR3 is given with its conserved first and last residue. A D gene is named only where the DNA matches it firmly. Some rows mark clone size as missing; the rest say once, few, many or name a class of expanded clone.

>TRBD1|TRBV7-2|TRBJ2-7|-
CASSWDSSYEQYF
TGTGCCAGCAGCTGGGACAGCTCCTACGAGCAGTACTTC
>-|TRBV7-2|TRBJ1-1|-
CASSLGRYTEAFF
TGTGCCAGCAGCTTAGGAAGGTACACTGAAGCTTTCTTT
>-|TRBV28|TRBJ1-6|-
CASRTAGVGSPLHF
TGTGCCAGCAGAACAGCCGGGGTAGGATCACCCCTCCACTTT
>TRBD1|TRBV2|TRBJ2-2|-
CASSERGRGTGELFF
TGTGCCAGCAGTGAGAGGGGGCGCGGCACCGGGGAGCTGTTTTTT
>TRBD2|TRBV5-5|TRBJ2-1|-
CASSQGAGYNEQFF
TGTGCCAGCAGCCAGGGAGCGGGATACAATGAGCAGTTCTTC
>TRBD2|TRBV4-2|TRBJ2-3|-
CASSQGLAGDTQYF
TGTGCCAGCAGCCAAGGACTAGCGGGAGATACGCAGTATTTT
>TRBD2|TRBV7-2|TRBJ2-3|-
CASSLAGGRVSTDTQYF
TGTGCCAGCAGCTTAGCCGGCGGGAGGGTGAGCACAGATACGCAGTATTTT
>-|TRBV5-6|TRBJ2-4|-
CASSLVGTKNIQYF
TGTGCCAGCAGCTTGGTGGGTACCAAAAACATTCAGTACTTC
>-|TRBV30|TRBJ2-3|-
CAWSRGTDTQYF
TGTGCCTGGAGTAGGGGCACAGATACGCAGTATTTT
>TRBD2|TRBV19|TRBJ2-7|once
CASSGGRKYEQYF
TGTGCCAGTAGTGGCGGGAGGAAGTACGAGCAGTACTTC
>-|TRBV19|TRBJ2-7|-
CASASDSPPYEQYF
TGTGCCAGCGCCTCGGACAGCCCGCCCTACGAGCAGTACTTC
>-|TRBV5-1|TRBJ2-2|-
CASSLGQTNTGELFF
TGCGCCAGCAGCTTGGGACAAACGAACACCGGGGAGCTGTTTTTT
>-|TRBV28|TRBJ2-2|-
CASSLFEDIYTGELFF
TGTGCCAGCAGTTTATTTGAGGACATTTACACCGGGGAGCTGTTTTTT
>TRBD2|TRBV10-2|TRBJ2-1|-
CASTPPTSGRLSSYNEQFF
TGCGCCAGCACTCCTCCGACTAGCGGGAGGCTGAGCTCCTACAATGAGCAGTTCTTC
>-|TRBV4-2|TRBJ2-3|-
CASSPTLDLPYLF
TGTGCCAGCAGCCCAACCCTCGACTTGCCCTACCTATTT
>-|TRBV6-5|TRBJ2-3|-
CASSLLVPSTDTQYF
TGTGCCAGCAGCCTACTAGTTCCTAGCACAGATACGCAGTATTTT
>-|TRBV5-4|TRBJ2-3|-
CASSLGGADTQYF
TGTGCCAGCAGCTTGGGCGGGGCAGATACGCAGTATTTT
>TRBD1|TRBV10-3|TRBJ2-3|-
CAIKGALSDTQYF
TGTGCCATCAAGGGGGCCCTATCAGATACGCAGTATTTT
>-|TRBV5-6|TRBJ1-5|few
CASSYSNQPQHF
TGTGCCAGCAGCTATAGCAATCAGCCCCAGCATTTT
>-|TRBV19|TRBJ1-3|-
CASSTGVRNTIYF
TGTGCCAGTAGTACAGGGGTACGAAACACCATATATTTT
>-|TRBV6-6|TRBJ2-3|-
CASSKQGHTQYF
TGTGCCAGCTCAAAACAGGGCCATACGCAGTATTTT
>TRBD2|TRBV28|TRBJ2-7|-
CASSLASGGARNEQYF
TGTGCCAGCAGTTTAGCTTCGGGGGGGGCAAGAAACGAGCAGTACTTC
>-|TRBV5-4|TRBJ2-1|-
CASSGARSEQFF
TGTGCCAGCAGCGGGGCCCGGAGTGAGCAGTTCTTC
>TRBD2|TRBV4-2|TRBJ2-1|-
CASSQDSSGRLNEQFF
TGTGCCAGCAGCCAAGATAGTAGCGGGAGACTGAATGAGCAGTTCTTC
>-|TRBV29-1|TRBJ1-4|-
CSVDNGEKLFF
TGCAGCGTTGATAACGGGGAAAAACTGTTTTTT
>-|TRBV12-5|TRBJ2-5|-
CASGLVETQYF
TGTGCTAGTGGTTTGGTAGAGACCCAGTACTTC
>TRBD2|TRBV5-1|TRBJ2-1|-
CASRLAGGPNEQFF
TGCGCCAGCAGACTAGCGGGAGGGCCAAATGAGCAGTTCTTC
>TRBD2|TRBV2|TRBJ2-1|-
CASSGTSSYNEQFF
TGTGCCAGCAGTGGGACTAGCTCCTACAATGAGCAGTTCTTC
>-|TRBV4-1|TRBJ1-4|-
CASSQTGVEKLFF
TGCGCCAGCAGCCAAACTGGGGTGGAAAAACTGTTTTTT
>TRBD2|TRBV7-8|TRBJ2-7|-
CASSLASGGYEQYF
TGTGCCAGCAGCCTCGCTAGCGGGGGCTACGAGCAGTACTTC
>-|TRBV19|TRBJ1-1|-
CASSMKGRSTEAFF
TGTGCCAGTAGTATGAAGGGGCGTAGCACTGAAGCTTTCTTT
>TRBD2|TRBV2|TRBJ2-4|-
CASRTSGGRGKNIQYF
TGTGCCAGCAGAACTAGCGGGGGTAGGGGCAAAAACATTCAGTACTTC
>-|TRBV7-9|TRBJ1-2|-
CASSFRDGYGYTF
TGTGCCAGCAGCTTCCGGGACGGCTATGGCTACACCTTC
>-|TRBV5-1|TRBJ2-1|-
CASSLRESSYNEQFF
TGCGCCAGCAGCTTGCGGGAGAGCTCCTACAATGAGCAGTTCTTC
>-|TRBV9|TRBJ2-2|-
CASSPGLPKTTGELFF
TGTGCCAGCAGCCCGGGACTCCCAAAAACAACCGGGGAGCTGTTTTTT
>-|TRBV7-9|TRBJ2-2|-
CASSRGTANTGELFF
TGTGCCAGCAGCCGGGGGACAGCGAACACCGGGGAGCTGTTTTTT
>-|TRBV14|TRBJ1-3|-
CASSQWGARNTIYF
TGTGCCAGCAGCCAATGGGGGGCGCGAAACACCATATATTTT
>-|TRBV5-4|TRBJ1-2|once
CASSLDRVTFYGYTF
TGTGCCAGCAGCTTGGACAGGGTTACCTTCTATGGCTACACCTTC
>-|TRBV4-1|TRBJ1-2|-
CASSQGTDYGYTF
TGCGCCAGCAGCCAAGGGACCGACTATGGCTACACCTTC
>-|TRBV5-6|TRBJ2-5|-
CASSSGPQETQYF
TGTGCCAGCAGCTCCGGGCCGCAAGAGACCCAGTACTTC
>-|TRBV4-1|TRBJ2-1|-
CASSQGGVDEQFF
TGCGCCAGCAGCCAGGGGGGAGTGGATGAGCAGTTCTTC
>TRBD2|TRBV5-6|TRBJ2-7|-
CASSLDPSGSYEQYF
TGTGCCAGCAGCTTGGATCCTAGCGGCTCCTACGAGCAGTACTTC
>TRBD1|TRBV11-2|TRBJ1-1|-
CASSQGGTEAFF
TGTGCCAGCAGTCAGGGGGGCACTGAAGCTTTCTTT